This T cell receptor (beta chain) was sequenced for a study of blood T cell repertoires in COVID-19. As for the study in general: Acute and convalescent COVID-19 samples came from the United States, Italy and Spain. Sources were T cells, B-cell-depleted T cells, or PBMCs; the material itself was cDNA or gDNA.

The protocol was immunoSEQ multiplex PCR, while the TCRdb copy is restricted to in-frame clones and leaves out a portion. The data hold roughly 180,000 clones, with about 84% observed a single time. This CDR3 has 14 residues. V lost 4 bases and J lost 2, with 12 bases in between. Germline V lookup: CDR1 SGHAT, CDR2 FQNNGV. The J gene is TRBJ2-7, the V gene TRBV11-2; the D gene is possibly TRBD2 (6 bases). This clonotype was sampled from a human donor in a cohort sampled during active COVID-19. Sequencing used peripheral blood. The CDR3, as DNA: TGTGCCAGCAGCTGGACCCGGGAGCCCTACGAGCAGTACTTC. It specifies CASSWTREPYEQYF.